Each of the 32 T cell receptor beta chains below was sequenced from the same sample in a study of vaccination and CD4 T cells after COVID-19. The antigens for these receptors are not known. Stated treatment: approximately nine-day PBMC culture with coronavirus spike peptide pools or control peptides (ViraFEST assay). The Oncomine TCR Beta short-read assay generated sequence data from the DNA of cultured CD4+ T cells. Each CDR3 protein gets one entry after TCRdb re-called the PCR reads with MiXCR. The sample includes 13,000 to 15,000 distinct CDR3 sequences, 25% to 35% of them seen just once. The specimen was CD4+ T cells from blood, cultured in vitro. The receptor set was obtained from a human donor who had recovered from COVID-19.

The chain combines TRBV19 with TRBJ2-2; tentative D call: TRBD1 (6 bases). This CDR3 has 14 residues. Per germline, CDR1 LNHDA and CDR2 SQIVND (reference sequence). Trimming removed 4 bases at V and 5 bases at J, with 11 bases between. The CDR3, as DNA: TGTGCCAGTAGTACAGGGGTTACAACCGGGGAGCTGTTTTTT. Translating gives CASSTGVTTGELFF.

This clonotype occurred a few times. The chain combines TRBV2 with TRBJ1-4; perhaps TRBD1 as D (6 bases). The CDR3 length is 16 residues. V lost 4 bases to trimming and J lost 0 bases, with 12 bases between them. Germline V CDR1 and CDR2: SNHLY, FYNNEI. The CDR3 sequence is CASSAQGQATNEKLFF. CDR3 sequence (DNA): TGTGCCAGCAGTGCACAGGGACAAGCAACTAATGAAAAACTGTTTTTT.

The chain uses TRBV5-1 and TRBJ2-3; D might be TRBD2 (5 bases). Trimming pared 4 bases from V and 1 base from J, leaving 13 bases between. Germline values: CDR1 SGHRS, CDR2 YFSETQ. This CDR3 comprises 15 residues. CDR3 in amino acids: CASSPVGAGTDTQYF. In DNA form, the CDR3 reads TGCGCCAGCAGCCCCGTTGGAGCGGGCACAGATACGCAGTATTTT. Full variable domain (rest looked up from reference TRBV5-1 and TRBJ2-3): KAGVTQTPRYLIKTRGQQVTLSCSPISGHRSVSWYQQTPGQGLQFLFEYFSETQRNKGNFPGRFSGRQFSNSRSEMNVSTLELGDSALYLCASSPVGAGTDTQYFGPGTRLTVL.

CDR3 loop: CASRESGFSTDTQYF. CDR3 DNA: TGTGCCAGCAGAGAGAGCGGGTTTAGCACAGATACGCAGTATTTT. The chain is built from TRBV2 and TRBJ2-3, with a weak D call TRBD2 (6 bases). Germline V gene lookup returns CDR1 SNHLY and CDR2 FYNNEI. The CDR3 has 15 residues. V was cut by 6 bases and J by 0 bases, with 13 bases left in between.

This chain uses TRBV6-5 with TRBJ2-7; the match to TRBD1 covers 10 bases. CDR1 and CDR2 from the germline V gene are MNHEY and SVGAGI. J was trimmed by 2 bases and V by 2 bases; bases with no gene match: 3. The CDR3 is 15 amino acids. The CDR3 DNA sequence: TGTGCCAGCAGTTACCGGGACAGGGGACCCTACGAGCAGTACTTC. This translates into CASSYRDRGPYEQYF.

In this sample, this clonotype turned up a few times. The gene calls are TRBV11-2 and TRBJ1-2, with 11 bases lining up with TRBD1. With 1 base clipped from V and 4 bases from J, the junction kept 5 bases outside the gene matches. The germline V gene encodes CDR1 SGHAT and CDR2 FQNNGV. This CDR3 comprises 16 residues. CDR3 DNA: TGTGCCAGCAGCTTAGTAGGACAGGGGGCCCGCTATGGCTACACCTTC. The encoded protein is CASSLVGQGARYGYTF.

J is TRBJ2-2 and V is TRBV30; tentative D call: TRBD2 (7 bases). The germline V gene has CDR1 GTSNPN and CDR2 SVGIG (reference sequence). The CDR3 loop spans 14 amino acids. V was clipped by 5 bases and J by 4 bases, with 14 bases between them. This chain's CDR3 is CAWAAGAVTGELFF. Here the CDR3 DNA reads TGTGCCTGGGCCGCGGGGGCGGTCACCGGGGAGCTGTTTTTT.

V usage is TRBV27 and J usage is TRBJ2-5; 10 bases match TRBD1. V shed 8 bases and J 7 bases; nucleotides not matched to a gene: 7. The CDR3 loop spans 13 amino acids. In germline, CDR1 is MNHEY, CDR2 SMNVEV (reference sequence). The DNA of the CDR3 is TGTGCCAGCGCGACAGGGGGCATGGGGACCCAGTACTTC. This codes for CASATGGMGTQYF.

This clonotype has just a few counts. CDR3 nucleotides: TGTGCCACCACCACGGCCCTGGGCGGGGAAGGGTCTGAGACCCAGTACTTC. Translating gives CATTTALGGEGSETQYF. The rearrangement links TRBV25-1 to TRBJ2-5, with TRBD2 as a possible D gene (6 bases). The CDR3 consists of 17 residues. V gave up 10 bases and J gave up 5 bases, with 29 bases separating them. Germline V CDR1 and CDR2: MGHDK, SYGVNS.

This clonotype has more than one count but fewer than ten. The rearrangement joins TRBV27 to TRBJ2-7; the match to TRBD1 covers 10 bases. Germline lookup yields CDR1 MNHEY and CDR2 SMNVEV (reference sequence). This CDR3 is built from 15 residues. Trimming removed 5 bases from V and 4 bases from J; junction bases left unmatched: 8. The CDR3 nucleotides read TGTGCCAGCAGTAAGCCGGGACAGGGGAGGTACGAGCAGTACTTC. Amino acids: CASSKPGQGRYEQYF.

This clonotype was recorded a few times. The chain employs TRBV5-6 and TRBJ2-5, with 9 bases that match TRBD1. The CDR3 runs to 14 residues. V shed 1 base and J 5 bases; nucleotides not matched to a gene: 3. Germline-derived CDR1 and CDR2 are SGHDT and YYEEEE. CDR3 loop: CASSLPGQGETQYF. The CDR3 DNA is TGTGCCAGCAGCTTGCCTGGACAGGGGGAGACCCAGTACTTC.

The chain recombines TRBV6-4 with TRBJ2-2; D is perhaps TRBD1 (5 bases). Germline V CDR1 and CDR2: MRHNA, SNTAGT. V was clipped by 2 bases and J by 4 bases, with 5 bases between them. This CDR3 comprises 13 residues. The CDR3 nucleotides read TGTGCCAGCAGTGACGGGGCCACCGGGGAGCTGTTTTTT. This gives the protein CASSDGATGELFF.

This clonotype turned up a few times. The CDR3 DNA reads TGTGCCAGCAGCGCCACTACACGAGGGGAGCAGTACTTC. It specifies CASSATTRGEQYF. The chain joins TRBV7-9 to TRBJ2-7; weak D call: TRBD2 (5 bases). Trimming took 5 bases from V and 7 from J, leaving 15 bases between them. The germline gives CDR1 SEHNR, CDR2 FQNEAQ (reference sequence). The CDR3 is 13 amino acids.

In DNA, the CDR3 is TGTGCCAGCAGTTTTTGGGGAAACGAGCAGTACTTC. Its translation is CASSFWGNEQYF. The V and J genes are TRBV12-3 or TRBV12-4 and TRBJ2-7; no clear D gene. The CDR3 runs to 12 residues. The V end lost 3 bases, the J end lost 5 bases, and 8 bases lay between the germline ends.

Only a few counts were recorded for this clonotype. CDR3 coding DNA: TGTGCCAGCAGCTTGACGGAGGTGAACACTGAAGCTTTCTTT. It translates to CASSLTEVNTEAFF. The gene calls are TRBV11-3 and TRBJ1-1; the D is unclear. The CDR3 loop spans 14 amino acids. Germline lookup yields CDR1 SGHNT and CDR2 YENEEA. Trimming cost V 3 bases and J 0 bases, with 8 bases left between them.

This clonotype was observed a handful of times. The CDR3 DNA reads as TGTGCCAGCAGTCGGCAGGGGGAGAGCAATCAGCCCCAGCATTTT. Its protein is CASSRQGESNQPQHF. The chain recombines TRBV6-1 with TRBJ1-5; 7 bases match TRBD1. This CDR3 contains 15 residues. CDR1 and CDR2 from the germline V gene are MNHNS and SASEGT. Trimming took 5 bases from V and 1 from J; bases not matched to a gene: 5.

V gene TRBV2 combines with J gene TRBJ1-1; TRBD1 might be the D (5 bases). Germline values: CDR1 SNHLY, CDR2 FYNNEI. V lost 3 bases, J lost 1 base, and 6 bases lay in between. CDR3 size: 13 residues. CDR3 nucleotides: TGTGCCAGCAGTGACCAGGGGAACACTGAAGCTTTCTTT. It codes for CASSDQGNTEAFF.

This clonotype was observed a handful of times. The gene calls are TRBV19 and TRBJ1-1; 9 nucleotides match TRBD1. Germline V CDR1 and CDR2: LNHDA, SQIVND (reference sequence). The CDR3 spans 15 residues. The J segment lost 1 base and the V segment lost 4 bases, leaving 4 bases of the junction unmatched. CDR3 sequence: CASSTRQGGNTEAFF. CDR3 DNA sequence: TGTGCCAGTAGTACACGACAGGGGGGGAACACTGAAGCTTTCTTT.

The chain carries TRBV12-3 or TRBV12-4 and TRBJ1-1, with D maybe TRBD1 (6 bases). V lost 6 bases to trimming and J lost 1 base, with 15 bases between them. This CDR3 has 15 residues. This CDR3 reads CASRASGEGNTEAFF. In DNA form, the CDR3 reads TGTGCCAGCAGGGCTTCAGGGGAGGGGAACACTGAAGCTTTCTTT.

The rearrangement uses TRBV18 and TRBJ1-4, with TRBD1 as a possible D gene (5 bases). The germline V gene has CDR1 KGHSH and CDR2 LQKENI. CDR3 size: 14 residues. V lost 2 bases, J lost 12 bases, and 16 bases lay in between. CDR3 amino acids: CASSPGTLSAELFF. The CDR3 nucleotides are TGTGCCAGCTCACCAGGGACGCTGTCAGCGGAACTGTTTTTT. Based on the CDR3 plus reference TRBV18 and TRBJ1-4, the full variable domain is NAGVMQNPRHLVRRRGQEARLRCSPMKGHSHVYWYRQLPEEGLKFMVYLQKENIIDESGMPKERFSAEFPKEGPSILRIQQVVRGDSAAYFCASSPGTLSAELFFGSGTQLSVL.

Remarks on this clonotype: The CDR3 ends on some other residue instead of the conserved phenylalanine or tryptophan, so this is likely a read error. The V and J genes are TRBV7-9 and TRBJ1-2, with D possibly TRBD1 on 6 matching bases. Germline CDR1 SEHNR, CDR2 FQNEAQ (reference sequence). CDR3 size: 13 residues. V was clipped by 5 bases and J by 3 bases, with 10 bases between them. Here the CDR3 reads CASSIRTDYGYTL. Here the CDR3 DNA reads TGTGCCAGCAGCATCCGGACAGACTATGGCTACACCCTC.

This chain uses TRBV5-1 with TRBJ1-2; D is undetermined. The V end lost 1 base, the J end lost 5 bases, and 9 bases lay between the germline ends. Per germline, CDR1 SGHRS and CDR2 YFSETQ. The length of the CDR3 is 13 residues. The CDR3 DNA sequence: TGCGCCAGCAGCTTGATGAGGGAATATGGCTACACCTTC. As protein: CASSLMREYGYTF. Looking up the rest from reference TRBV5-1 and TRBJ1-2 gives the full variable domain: KAGVTQTPRYLIKTRGQQVTLSCSPISGHRSVSWYQQTPGQGLQFLFEYFSETQRNKGNFPGRFSGRQFSNSRSEMNVSTLELGDSALYLCASSLMREYGYTFGSGTRLTVV.

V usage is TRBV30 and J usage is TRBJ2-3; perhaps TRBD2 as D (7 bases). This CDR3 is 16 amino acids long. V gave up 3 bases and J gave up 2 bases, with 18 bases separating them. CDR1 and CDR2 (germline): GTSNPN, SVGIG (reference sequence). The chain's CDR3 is CAWSSPGGRPTDTQYF. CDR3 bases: TGTGCCTGGAGCTCCCCGGGGGGCCGTCCCACAGATACGCAGTATTTT.

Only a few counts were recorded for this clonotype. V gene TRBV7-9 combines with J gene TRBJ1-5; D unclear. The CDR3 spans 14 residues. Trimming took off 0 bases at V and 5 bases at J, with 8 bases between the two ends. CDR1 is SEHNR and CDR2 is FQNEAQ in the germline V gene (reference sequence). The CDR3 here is CASSLAPGHQPQHF. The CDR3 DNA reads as TGTGCCAGCAGCTTAGCCCCCGGCCATCAGCCCCAGCATTTT.

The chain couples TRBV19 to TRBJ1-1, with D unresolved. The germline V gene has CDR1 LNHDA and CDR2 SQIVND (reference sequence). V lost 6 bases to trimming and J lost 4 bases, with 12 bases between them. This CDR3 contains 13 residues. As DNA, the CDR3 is TGTGCCAGTAGCCCCGTCGAGGGCACTGAAGCTTTCTTT. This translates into CASSPVEGTEAFF.

The CDR3 sequence: CASSAFGQPQHF. CDR3 bases: TGTGCCAGCAGTGCCTTTGGTCAGCCCCAGCATTTT. This chain links TRBV6-1 with TRBJ1-5; D is undetermined. In germline, CDR1 is MNHNS, CDR2 SASEGT. CDR3 size: 12 residues. V was trimmed by 4 bases and J by 6 bases, leaving 7 bases between them.

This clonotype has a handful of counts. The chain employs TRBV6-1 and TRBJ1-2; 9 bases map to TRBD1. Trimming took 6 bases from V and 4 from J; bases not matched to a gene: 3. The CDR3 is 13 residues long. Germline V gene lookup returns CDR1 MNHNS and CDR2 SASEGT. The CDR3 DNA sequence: TGTGCCAGCAGCGAGGGACAGGGCTATGGCTACACCTTC. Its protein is CASSEGQGYGYTF.

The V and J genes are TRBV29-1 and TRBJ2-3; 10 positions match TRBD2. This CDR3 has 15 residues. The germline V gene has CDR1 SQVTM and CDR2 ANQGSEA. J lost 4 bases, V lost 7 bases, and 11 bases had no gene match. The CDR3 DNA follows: TGCAGCGGAGGAGTAGCGGGGGGTTTCGCAGATACGCAGTATTTT. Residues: CSGGVAGGFADTQYF.

CDR3 DNA: TGTGCCTGGACCCAGTCGGGGCTCGAGCAGTACTTC. Amino acid sequence: CAWTQSGLEQYF. The chain carries TRBV30 and TRBJ2-7; either TRBD1 or TRBD2 may fit D (5 bases each). Germline-derived CDR1 and CDR2 are GTSNPN and SVGIG (reference sequence). The CDR3 length is 12 residues. The V and J ends lost 4 bases and 6 bases respectively, with 13 bases between them.

The CDR3, as DNA: TGTGCCAGCAGTTCCGACGGAAACTATGGCTACACCTTC. Protein product: CASSSDGNYGYTF. The V and J genes are TRBV12-3 or TRBV12-4 and TRBJ1-2; D gene uncertain. Trimming pared 4 bases from V and 2 bases from J, leaving 8 bases between. The length of the CDR3 is 13 residues.

CDR3 region: CASSYRGLYEQYF. The CDR3 nucleotides are TGTGCCAGCTCTTACAGGGGCCTATACGAGCAGTACTTC. J is TRBJ2-7 and V is TRBV2; TRBD1 aligns across 7 bases. The CDR3 totals 13 residues. The germline V gene encodes CDR1 SNHLY and CDR2 FYNNEI. V shed 8 bases and J 4 bases; nucleotides not matched to a gene: 8. Full variable domain (outside the CDR3, taken from reference TRBV2 and TRBJ2-7): EPEVTQTPSHQVTQMGQEVILRCVPISNHLYFYWYRQILGQKVEFLVSFYNNEISEKSEIFDDQFSVERPDGSNFTLKIRSTKLEDSAMYFCASSYRGLYEQYFGPGTRLTVT.

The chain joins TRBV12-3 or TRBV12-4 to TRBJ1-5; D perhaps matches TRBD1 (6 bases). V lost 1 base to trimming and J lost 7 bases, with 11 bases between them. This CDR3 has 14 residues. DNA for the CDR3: TGTGCCAGCAGTTTAGTCAGGGGCGGGCAGCCCCAGCATTTT. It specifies CASSLVRGGQPQHF.